A selection of T cell receptor beta chains follows, all from one sample in a study of Tregs in tolerant kidney transplant recipients. The method was immunoSEQ multiplex PCR; TCRdb's version includes in-frame clones alone and lacks a portion of them. The profile shows 50,000 or so clones, approximately 89% of them singletons. The material sequenced was CD8+ T cells from blood (PBMCs), taken 12 months after the transplant. The receptor set was obtained from a human patient who received a combined kidney and bone marrow transplant. The graft donor may be the source of some T cells. CDR3s include the opening cysteine and the closing phenylalanine or tryptophan. The order of the fields is D gene, V gene, clone size, CDR3 length, J gene, CDR3 protein, CDR3 DNA. The D gene is left open where the match is weak. Not every row has a clone size; where given, it reads once, few, many or a size class.

D gene: -; V gene: TRBV9; clone size: -; CDR3 length: 15; J gene: TRBJ2-7; CDR3 protein: CASSVGGALTYEQYF; CDR3 DNA: TGTGCCAGCAGCGTAGGAGGAGCGTTAACCTACGAGCAGTACTTC
D gene: TRBD2; V gene: TRBV27; clone size: -; CDR3 length: 16; J gene: TRBJ2-7; CDR3 protein: CASSPPSGTFSYEQYF; CDR3 DNA: TGTGCCAGCAGTCCCCCAAGCGGGACGTTCTCCTACGAGCAGTACTTC
D gene: -; V gene: TRBV30; clone size: -; CDR3 length: 14; J gene: TRBJ2-7; CDR3 protein: CAWSFTGYSYEQYF; CDR3 DNA: TGTGCCTGGAGTTTTACAGGCTACTCCTACGAGCAGTACTTC
D gene: -; V gene: TRBV11-3; clone size: -; CDR3 length: 17; J gene: TRBJ2-7; CDR3 protein: CASSLEVWRGPSYEQYF; CDR3 DNA: TGTGCCAGCAGCTTAGAAGTTTGGCGGGGTCCCTCCTACGAGCAGTACTTC
D gene: TRBD1; V gene: TRBV4-3; clone size: -; CDR3 length: 15; J gene: TRBJ2-2; CDR3 protein: CASSQDRANTGELFF; CDR3 DNA: TGCGCCAGCAGCCAGGACAGGGCGAACACCGGGGAGCTGTTTTTT
D gene: -; V gene: TRBV30; clone size: -; CDR3 length: 14; J gene: TRBJ1-3; CDR3 protein: CAWSRDTSGNTIYF; CDR3 DNA: TGTGCCTGGAGCCGGGACACCTCTGGAAACACCATATATTTT
D gene: -; V gene: TRBV15; clone size: -; CDR3 length: 13; J gene: TRBJ2-5; CDR3 protein: CATSRDKLETQYF; CDR3 DNA: TGTGCCACCAGCAGAGATAAATTGGAGACCCAGTACTTC
D gene: TRBD2; V gene: TRBV15; clone size: -; CDR3 length: 10; J gene: TRBJ2-1; CDR3 protein: CATGGDEQFF; CDR3 DNA: TGTGCCACCGGGGGGGATGAGCAGTTCTTC
D gene: -; V gene: TRBV5-6; clone size: -; CDR3 length: 11; J gene: TRBJ2-7; CDR3 protein: CASSFSYEQYF; CDR3 DNA: TGTGCCAGCAGCTTCAGTTACGAGCAGTACTTC
D gene: TRBD2; V gene: TRBV7-6; clone size: -; CDR3 length: 16; J gene: TRBJ2-3; CDR3 protein: CASSLLLAGSTDTQYF; CDR3 DNA: TGTGCCAGCAGCTTACTACTAGCGGGGAGCACAGATACGCAGTATTTT
D gene: -; V gene: TRBV5-4; clone size: -; CDR3 length: 13; J gene: TRBJ1-5; CDR3 protein: CASSQLPNQPQHF; CDR3 DNA: TGTGCCAGCAGCCAACTTCCCAATCAGCCCCAGCATTTT
D gene: -; V gene: TRBV19; clone size: -; CDR3 length: 14; J gene: TRBJ1-6; CDR3 protein: CASSYQNYNSPLHF; CDR3 DNA: TGTGCCAGTAGTTACCAAAACTATAATTCCCCCCTCCACTTT
D gene: TRBD1; V gene: TRBV5-4; clone size: -; CDR3 length: 14; J gene: TRBJ1-1; CDR3 protein: CASSLGTGGSEAFF; CDR3 DNA: TGTGCCAGCAGCTTGGGGACAGGGGGGTCTGAAGCTTTCTTT
D gene: -; V gene: TRBV5-1; clone size: once; CDR3 length: 13; J gene: TRBJ2-1; CDR3 protein: CASSPDRGNEQFF; CDR3 DNA: TGCGCCAGCAGCCCCGACCGGGGTAATGAGCAGTTCTTC
D gene: TRBD2; V gene: TRBV9; clone size: -; CDR3 length: 18; J gene: TRBJ2-5; CDR3 protein: CASSGGLAGGPAGETQYF; CDR3 DNA: TGTGCCAGCAGCGGCGGACTAGCGGGAGGGCCGGCGGGAGAGACCCAGTACTTC
D gene: TRBD2; V gene: TRBV19; clone size: -; CDR3 length: 17; J gene: TRBJ2-2; CDR3 protein: CASSISSGGGYTGELFF; CDR3 DNA: TGTGCCAGTAGTATTTCCAGCGGGGGGGGTTACACCGGGGAGCTGTTTTTT
D gene: -; V gene: TRBV7-9; clone size: -; CDR3 length: 17; J gene: TRBJ2-1; CDR3 protein: CASSLTEGLTPYNEQFF; CDR3 DNA: TGTGCCAGCAGCTTAACAGAAGGACTCACACCCTACAATGAGCAGTTCTTC
D gene: TRBD1; V gene: TRBV6-5; clone size: -; CDR3 length: 16; J gene: TRBJ1-2; CDR3 protein: CASSYSVETGGDGYTF; CDR3 DNA: TGTGCCAGCAGTTACTCGGTAGAGACAGGGGGCGATGGCTACACCTTC
D gene: TRBD2; V gene: TRBV30; clone size: -; CDR3 length: 12; J gene: TRBJ2-7; CDR3 protein: CAWGLAVYEQYF; CDR3 DNA: TGTGCCTGGGGGCTAGCGGTCTACGAGCAGTACTTC
D gene: TRBD1; V gene: TRBV25-1; clone size: few; CDR3 length: 15; J gene: TRBJ2-7; CDR3 protein: CASSEYRTGHYEQYF; CDR3 DNA: TGTGCCAGCAGTGAATATCGGACAGGCCACTACGAGCAGTACTTC
D gene: TRBD1; V gene: TRBV9; clone size: -; CDR3 length: 15; J gene: TRBJ2-7; CDR3 protein: CASSPEGGTGDEQYF; CDR3 DNA: TGTGCCAGCAGCCCCGAAGGGGGGACAGGTGACGAGCAGTACTTC
D gene: TRBD2; V gene: TRBV19; clone size: few; CDR3 length: 14; J gene: TRBJ2-7; CDR3 protein: CASSTGGNSYEQYF; CDR3 DNA: TGTGCCAGTAGTACGGGGGGGAACTCCTACGAGCAGTACTTC
D gene: -; V gene: TRBV7-7; clone size: -; CDR3 length: 15; J gene: TRBJ2-5; CDR3 protein: CAILREEGTQETQYF; CDR3 DNA: TGTGCCATCCTTAGGGAGGAAGGAACCCAAGAGACCCAGTACTTC
D gene: -; V gene: TRBV5-1; clone size: once; CDR3 length: 16; J gene: TRBJ1-6; CDR3 protein: CASSPEGSSYNSPLHF; CDR3 DNA: TGCGCCAGCAGCCCTGAAGGGAGCTCCTATAATTCACCCCTCCACTTT
D gene: -; V gene: TRBV5-4; clone size: -; CDR3 length: 14; J gene: TRBJ2-3; CDR3 protein: CASSLAGYTDTQYF; CDR3 DNA: TGTGCCAGCAGCTTGGCAGGTTACACAGATACGCAGTATTTT
D gene: TRBD1; V gene: TRBV28; clone size: -; CDR3 length: 15; J gene: TRBJ1-4; CDR3 protein: CASSWPTGVEEKLFF; CDR3 DNA: TGTGCCAGCAGTTGGCCGACAGGGGTGGAGGAAAAACTGTTTTTT
D gene: -; V gene: TRBV4-3; clone size: -; CDR3 length: 15; J gene: TRBJ2-1; CDR3 protein: CASSQDGGRYNEQFF; CDR3 DNA: TGCGCCAGCAGCCAAGATGGGGGCCGCTACAATGAGCAGTTCTTC
D gene: -; V gene: TRBV9; clone size: -; CDR3 length: 13; J gene: TRBJ2-7; CDR3 protein: CASSVEDSYEQYF; CDR3 DNA: TGTGCCAGCAGCGTAGAGGACAGCTACGAGCAGTACTTC
D gene: -; V gene: TRBV27; clone size: -; CDR3 length: 12; J gene: TRBJ1-2; CDR3 protein: CASGGQNYGYTF; CDR3 DNA: TGTGCCAGCGGTGGCCAGAACTATGGCTACACCTTC
D gene: -; V gene: TRBV7-9; clone size: -; CDR3 length: 14; J gene: TRBJ1-1; CDR3 protein: CASSSGGGNTEAFF; CDR3 DNA: TGTGCCAGCAGCTCTGGGGGGGGGAACACTGAAGCTTTCTTT
D gene: -; V gene: TRBV25-1; clone size: -; CDR3 length: 10; J gene: TRBJ2-7; CDR3 protein: CASSEGPWYF; CDR3 DNA: TGTGCCAGCAGTGAAGGCCCCTGGTACTTC
D gene: -; V gene: TRBV11-3; clone size: -; CDR3 length: 16; J gene: TRBJ2-1; CDR3 protein: CASSPSGPSSYNEQFF; CDR3 DNA: TGTGCCAGCAGCCCCTCAGGGCCGAGCTCCTACAATGAGCAGTTCTTC
D gene: -; V gene: TRBV7-9; clone size: -; CDR3 length: 17; J gene: TRBJ2-1; CDR3 protein: CASSWPALGAWTDEQFF; CDR3 DNA: TGTGCCAGCAGCTGGCCGGCGTTAGGGGCATGGACGGATGAGCAGTTCTTC
D gene: -; V gene: TRBV28; clone size: -; CDR3 length: 15; J gene: TRBJ2-7; CDR3 protein: CASSLEEAVSYEQYF; CDR3 DNA: TGTGCCAGCAGTTTGGAGGAGGCGGTCTCCTACGAGCAGTACTTC
D gene: TRBD1; V gene: TRBV6-6; clone size: -; CDR3 length: 15; J gene: TRBJ2-7; CDR3 protein: CASSHIPGQAVEQYF; CDR3 DNA: TGTGCCAGCAGCCATATTCCGGGACAGGCTGTCGAGCAGTACTTC
D gene: TRBD1; V gene: TRBV19; clone size: -; CDR3 length: 17; J gene: TRBJ2-7; CDR3 protein: CASSIDWGQGMTYEQYF; CDR3 DNA: TGTGCCAGTAGTATAGACTGGGGACAGGGAATGACATACGAGCAGTACTTC
D gene: TRBD1; V gene: TRBV27; clone size: -; CDR3 length: 18; J gene: TRBJ1-6; CDR3 protein: CASSFRPGQGRYNSPLHF; CDR3 DNA: TGTGCCAGCAGTTTTCGACCGGGACAGGGCCGTTATAATTCACCCCTCCACTTT